These 25 T cell receptor beta chains were all obtained from the same sample, sequenced in a study of blood T cell repertoires in COVID-19. Generated by immunoSEQ multiplex PCR, the TCRdb table keeps only in-frame clones and is missing some. The data hold 35,000 to 40,000 clones, with approximately 90% observed a single time. What was sequenced was peripheral blood. Receptors were obtained from a man aged 55-75 years with COVID-19, enrolled during active disease.

This chain links TRBV27 with TRBJ2-1; TRBD2 might be the D (5 bases). CDR1 is MNHEY, CDR2 SMNVEV, per germline (reference sequence). There are 15 residues in the CDR3. Trimming pared 5 bases from V and 5 bases from J, leaving 16 bases between. CDR3 sequence reads: CASSTVSGYNNEQFF. The CDR3 bases are TGTGCCAGCAGTACCGTGAGCGGCTATAACAATGAGCAGTTCTTC.

The rearrangement joins TRBV7-2 to TRBJ1-1; D not resolved. Germline values: CDR1 SGHTA, CDR2 FQGNSA. The length of the CDR3 is 15 residues. The V end was cut by 2 bases, the J end by 4 bases, with 14 bases between. The CDR3 sequence: CASSLMQVGSTEAFF. The CDR3 nucleotides read TGTGCCAGCAGCTTAATGCAGGTCGGGAGCACTGAAGCTTTCTTT.

CDR3 DNA: TGTGCCAGCAGCCAAGGGGATCTAGCTCTGCACGAGCAGTACTTC. Translating it yields CASSQGDLALHEQYF. The genes are TRBV14 and TRBJ2-7; D is possibly TRBD2 (5 bases). Germline V gene lookup returns CDR1 SGHDN and CDR2 FVKESK. This CDR3 has 15 amino acids. Trimming pared 1 base from V and 5 bases from J, leaving 15 bases between.

The chain is built from TRBV19 and TRBJ1-3, with 9 bases fitting TRBD1. The CDR3 covers 16 residues. Germline CDR1 is LNHDA and CDR2 is SQIVND (reference sequence). With V trimmed by 7 bases and J by 0 bases, 7 bases remained unmatched. CDR3 loop: CASTGRDRDSGNTIYF. Here the CDR3 DNA reads TGTGCCAGTACTGGAAGGGACAGGGACTCTGGAAACACCATATATTTT.

The chain carries TRBV3-1 (or the pseudogene TRBV3-2) and TRBJ1-3; 9 nucleotides match TRBD1. This CDR3 has 15 residues. CDR1 is LGHDT and CDR2 is YNNKEL in the germline V gene (reference sequence). J was trimmed by 2 bases and V by 4 bases; bases with no gene match: 3. Here the CDR3 DNA reads TGTGCCAGCAGCCGAGGACAGGGGCCTGGAAACACCATATATTTT. This encodes CASSRGQGPGNTIYF.

The rearrangement links TRBV7-6 to TRBJ2-7; TRBD2 matches 8 bases. Germline CDR1 and CDR2: SGHVS and FNYEAQ. CDR3 length: 13 amino acids. The ends lost 3 bases at V and 6 bases at J; junction bases unmatched: 4. The CDR3 spells CASSLGTRGEQYF. The CDR3, as DNA: TGTGCCAGCAGCTTGGGGACTAGAGGCGAGCAGTACTTC.

The chain carries TRBV30 and TRBJ1-3, with 9 positions matching TRBD1. The length of the CDR3 is 14 residues. Germline V lookup: CDR1 GTSNPN, CDR2 SVGIG (reference sequence). Trimming at V came to 5 bases and at J to 4 bases, leaving 6 bases not matched to a gene. The CDR3 DNA reads TGTGCCTGGGCTACAGGGGGCACGGGAAACACCATATATTTT. Protein sequence: CAWATGGTGNTIYF.

The J gene is TRBJ1-1, the V gene TRBV30; perhaps TRBD1 as D (5 bases). V lost 5 bases and J lost 1, with 11 bases in between. There are 13 residues in the CDR3. Looked up from germline, CDR1 is GTSNPN and CDR2 is SVGIG (reference sequence). This chain's CDR3 is CAWHLTGNTEAFF. CDR3 nucleotides: TGTGCCTGGCACCTCACAGGGAACACTGAAGCTTTCTTT.

The chain links TRBV12-3 or TRBV12-4 to TRBJ2-1, with 10 bases fitting TRBD1. The CDR3 sequence is 13 residues long. V shed 4 bases, J shed 7 bases, and the junction held 1 base outside the gene matches. CDR3 nucleotide sequence: TGTGCCAGCAGTTGGGACAGGGGTAATGAGCAGTTCTTC. Translation gives CASSWDRGNEQFF.

CDR3: CASSDQGGDTGELFF. In DNA form, the CDR3 reads TGCGCCAGCAGCGACCAGGGTGGGGACACCGGGGAGCTGTTTTTT. The chain is built from TRBV5-1 and TRBJ2-2, with D tentatively TRBD1 (5 bases). The CDR3 runs 15 residues. V was cut by 4 bases and J by 3 bases, with 13 bases left in between. Germline V gene lookup returns CDR1 SGHRS and CDR2 YFSETQ. Filled out from reference TRBV5-1 and TRBJ2-2, the complete variable domain reads KAGVTQTPRYLIKTRGQQVTLSCSPISGHRSVSWYQQTPGQGLQFLFEYFSETQRNKGNFPGRFSGRQFSNSRSEMNVSTLELGDSALYLCASSDQGGDTGELFFGEGSRLTVL.

The chain links TRBV5-1 to TRBJ2-1; 16 nucleotides align to TRBD2. The germline gives CDR1 SGHRS, CDR2 YFSETQ. After removal of 0 bases from V and 1 base from J, the junction contained 4 bases not matched to a gene. The CDR3 has 19 amino acids. The CDR3 DNA follows: TGCGCCAGCAGCTTGGTTGGGACTAGCGGGAGGGGGTCCTACAATGAGCAGTTCTTC. Amino acids: CASSLVGTSGRGSYNEQFF.

The chain uses TRBV4-2 and TRBJ2-7; a possible D gene is TRBD2 (5 bases). The CDR3 has 16 amino acids. Trimming took off 4 bases at V and 4 bases at J, with 20 bases between the two ends. Germline V gives CDR1 LGHNA, CDR2 YNFKEQ. For the CDR3, the DNA is TGTGCCAGCAGCCCCTCCTTGGAGGCAATGGCGTACGAGCAGTACTTC. Translation: CASSPSLEAMAYEQYF.

This clone was detected only once. The rearrangement joins TRBV5-4 to TRBJ1-2, with a tentative D call TRBD1 (6 bases). CDR1 is SGHNT and CDR2 is YYREEE in the germline V gene (reference sequence). The CDR3 totals 12 residues. The V gene lost 4 bases and the J gene lost 4 bases, with 8 bases spanning the gap. CDR3 in DNA: TGTGCCAGCAGCCAGGACAGCTATGGCTACACCTTC. Encoded protein: CASSQDSYGYTF.

The chain has TRBV5-4 and TRBJ2-7; D is possibly TRBD1 (6 bases). The CDR3 is 17 residues long. Trimming pared 0 bases from V and 4 bases from J, leaving 20 bases between. Germline V CDR1 and CDR2: SGHNT, YYREEE (reference sequence). CDR3: CASSLVPTGSFPYEQYF. In DNA, the CDR3 is TGTGCCAGCAGCTTGGTGCCCACAGGGTCCTTCCCTTACGAGCAGTACTTC.

The rearrangement links TRBV3-1 (or the pseudogene TRBV3-2) to TRBJ2-5; maybe TRBD2 (7 bases). Per germline, CDR1 LGHDT and CDR2 YNNKEL (reference sequence). CDR3 length: 17 amino acids. V lost 0 bases and J 1 base, leaving 15 bases between the germline ends. CDR3 amino acids: CASSQDLGRGGQETQYF. DNA of the CDR3: TGTGCCAGCAGCCAAGATCTAGGAAGGGGGGGCCAAGAGACCCAGTACTTC.

This sequence joins TRBV11-2 and TRBJ1-3; 8 positions agree with TRBD1. The CDR3 loop spans 16 amino acids. V dropped 5 bases and J dropped 5; count of bases not matched to a gene: 11. From germline, CDR1 is SGHAT and CDR2 FQNNGV. The CDR3, as DNA: TGTGCCAGCAGCCATCCAGGGGGCCTGGACAGAAACACCATATATTTT. Translated, it gives CASSHPGGLDRNTIYF.

The chain combines TRBV9 with TRBJ2-2; D unresolved. V was pared by 3 bases and J by 8 bases, with 11 bases between. CDR3 length: 13 amino acids. Germline V lookup: CDR1 SGDLS, CDR2 YYNGEE. DNA for the CDR3: TGTGCCAGCAGCGGAGGTCTGTGGGGGGAGCTGTTTTTT. It yields the protein CASSGGLWGELFF. Filled out from reference TRBV9 and TRBJ2-2, the complete variable domain reads DSGVTQTPKHLITATGQRVTLRCSPRSGDLSVYWYQQSLDQGLQFLIQYYNGEERAKGNILERFSAQQFPDLHSELNLSSLELGDSALYFCASSGGLWGELFFGEGSRLTVL.

V and J are TRBV7-9 and TRBJ2-2; D might be TRBD1 (6 bases). The CDR3 is 15 amino acids. Between the trimmed V and J ends, which lost 4 bases and 4 bases, there was a span of 13 bases. Germline V gene lookup returns CDR1 SEHNR and CDR2 FQNEAQ (reference sequence). The CDR3 DNA reads as TGTGCCAGCAGCTCCCTTACCAGGGGCACCGGGGAGCTGTTTTTT. Translating it yields CASSSLTRGTGELFF.

This clone was seen a single time. The chain has TRBV9 and TRBJ1-1, with a possible D match to TRBD1 (6 bases). The CDR3 spans 15 residues. The germline gives CDR1 SGDLS, CDR2 YYNGEE. Trimming shortened V by 3 bases and J by 0 bases, and 12 bases separated the two germline ends. In DNA, the CDR3 is TGTGCCAGCAGCGAGGGGGACACCTTGAACACTGAAGCTTTCTTT. It yields the protein CASSEGDTLNTEAFF.

The chain combines TRBV5-6 with TRBJ1-2, with D maybe TRBD1 (5 bases). Germline assignment: CDR1 SGHDT and CDR2 YYEEEE. Trimming shortened V by 0 bases and J by 4 bases, and 7 bases separated the two germline ends. The CDR3 is made up of 13 amino acids. The CDR3 sequence is CASSLGRAYGYTF. CDR3 coding DNA: TGTGCCAGCAGCTTGGGCAGGGCCTATGGCTACACCTTC.

This sequence joins TRBV11-3 and TRBJ2-1; 12 bases fit TRBD2. The CDR3 consists of 19 residues. The J segment lost 0 bases and the V segment lost 0 bases, leaving 6 bases of the junction unmatched. The germline gives CDR1 SGHNT, CDR2 YENEEA. The CDR3 loop is CASSLDGLAGRSSYNEQFF. In nucleotides, the CDR3 is TGTGCCAGCAGCTTAGATGGACTAGCGGGGCGGAGCTCCTACAATGAGCAGTTCTTC.

The chain uses TRBV19 and TRBJ2-7, with 10 bases lining up with TRBD1. Trimming cost V 7 bases and J 5 bases; bases outside gene matches: 14. The length of the CDR3 is 16 residues. CDR1 and CDR2 from the germline V gene are LNHDA and SQIVND (reference sequence). For the CDR3, the DNA is TGTGCCAGTACTCGGACGGGCGGGACAGGGGCCCACGAGCAGTACTTC. Translated, it gives CASTRTGGTGAHEQYF.

The genes are TRBV29-1 and TRBJ1-1, with a tentative D call TRBD1 (5 bases). Germline assignment: CDR1 SQVTM and CDR2 ANQGSEA. The CDR3 runs to 11 residues. V lost 6 bases to trimming and J lost 5 bases, with 10 bases between them. The CDR3 bases are TGCAGCGTGGGGGGGAGGACTGAAGCTTTCTTT. Protein: CSVGGRTEAFF.

The chain links TRBV19 to TRBJ1-1, with 8 bases identical to TRBD1. Trimming took 9 bases from V and 4 from J; bases not matched to a gene: 16. CDR1 and CDR2 from the germline V gene are LNHDA and SQIVND (reference sequence). CDR3 length equals 16 residues. The CDR3 spells CASRTGTGGRGTEAFF. The CDR3 nucleotides are TGTGCCAGCAGGACAGGCACAGGGGGACGGGGCACTGAAGCTTTCTTT.

The gene calls are TRBV7-8 and TRBJ1-6; D is unresolved. Germline CDR1 and CDR2: SGHVS and FQNEAQ. V was trimmed by 2 bases and J by 7 bases, leaving 24 bases between them. The CDR3 length is 19 residues. The CDR3 reads CASSLRAFTGQEGNSPLHF. CDR3 DNA: TGTGCCAGCAGCTTAAGGGCCTTTACTGGGCAGGAGGGAAATTCACCCCTCCACTTT.